The 22 T cell receptor beta chains below come from one sample, sequenced in a study of beta chain features in type 1 diabetes. The study reverse transcribed the entire isolated RNA, so it sequenced expressed TCRB transcripts. Data came from immunoSEQ multiplex PCR; TCRdb stores just in-frame clones and leaves some out. The table lists 400,000 to 600,000 clones, about 29% of them singletons. Sequencing used naive CD4+ T cells from blood. These receptors were obtained from a man younger than 30 in good health.

The rearrangement uses TRBV29-1 and TRBJ2-5; D may be TRBD1 (6 bases). The V end was cut by 4 bases, the J end by 5 bases, with 11 bases between. This CDR3 is built from 12 residues. Germline V gene data show CDR1 as SQVTM and CDR2 as ANQGSEA. Here the CDR3 DNA reads TGCAGCGTTGGAGGGGGTTCTGAGACCCAGTACTTC. Amino acid sequence: CSVGGGSETQYF.

This clone was counted a few times. The V call is TRBV4-3, the J call TRBJ2-5; D call uncertain. Looked up from germline, CDR1 is LGHNA and CDR2 is YSLEER. This CDR3 spans 14 amino acids. Trimming took off 2 bases at V and 5 bases at J, with 12 bases between the two ends. This CDR3 reads CASSQSAYLETQYF. CDR3 in DNA: TGCGCCAGCAGCCAATCCGCTTATTTGGAGACCCAGTACTTC.

The CDR3 DNA sequence: TGTGCCAGCAGCTCCGACAGGGAACGCGCCTGGGAGCTGTTTTTT. Amino acid sequence: CASSSDRERAWELFF. The V call is TRBV5-4, the J call TRBJ2-2; 7 bases are shared with TRBD1. The junction had 11 bases not matched to a gene; V was cut back by 3 bases and J by 9 bases. CDR3 length equals 15 residues. Germline CDR1 reads SGHNT; CDR2 reads YYREEE (reference sequence). Together with reference TRBV5-4 and TRBJ2-2, the CDR3 gives the full variable domain: ETGVTQSPTHLIKTRGQQVTLRCSSQSGHNTVSWYQQALGQGPQFIFQYYREEENGRGNFPPRFSGLQFPNYSSELNVNALELDDSALYLCASSSDRERAWELFFGEGSRLTVL.

With regard to this clone: The identical CDR3 is also encoded by other nucleotide sequences in the sample. This chain joins TRBV4-3 and TRBJ2-7, with 8 bases matching TRBD1. V gave up 1 base and J gave up 4 bases; unmatched junction bases: 6. Germline CDR1 reads LGHNA; CDR2 reads YSLEER. The CDR3 runs to 15 residues. The CDR3 DNA is TGCGCCAGCAGCCAAGTGCCCGGACAGGGTTACGAGCAGTACTTC. Amino acids: CASSQVPGQGYEQYF.

This clone was seen only a few times. The genes are TRBV9 and TRBJ2-5, with TRBD2 matching 16 bases. The CDR3 has 20 residues. With 4 bases clipped from V and 5 bases from J, the junction kept 17 bases outside the gene matches. The germline V gene encodes CDR1 SGDLS and CDR2 YYNGEE. The CDR3 DNA reads as TGTGCCAGCAGCCTTTCGGGACTAGCGGGAGGGCCTAGGTCATCGGAGACCCAGTACTTC. Translating it yields CASSLSGLAGGPRSSETQYF. The whole variable domain, filled in from reference TRBV9 and TRBJ2-5, reads DSGVTQTPKHLITATGQRVTLRCSPRSGDLSVYWYQQSLDQGLQFLIQYYNGEERAKGNILERFSAQQFPDLHSELNLSSLELGDSALYFCASSLSGLAGGPRSSETQYFGPGTRLLVL.

As concerns this clone: This sample also contains other DNA sequences that code for the same CDR3. CDR3 in amino acids: CASSLAGADTQYF. As DNA, the CDR3 is TGTGCCAGCAGCTTAGCCGGGGCAGATACGCAGTATTTT. The chain carries TRBV7-2 and TRBJ2-3, with D possibly TRBD2 on 5 matching bases. CDR3 length: 13 amino acids. Germline V gene sequence: CDR1 SGHTA, CDR2 FQGNSA. The V gene lost 0 bases and the J gene lost 4 bases, with 5 bases spanning the gap.

The genes are TRBV2 and TRBJ2-2; D is uncertain. Deletions cut 3 bases from V and 7 bases from J, with 9 bases between. Germline V gene sequence: CDR1 SNHLY, CDR2 FYNNEI. This CDR3 is 13 amino acids long. As DNA, the CDR3 is TGTGCCAGCAGTGATGATCCCCTCGGGGAGCTGTTTTTT. This sequence encodes CASSDDPLGELFF.

The gene calls are TRBV30 and TRBJ1-2; no reliable D call. The ends were cut back, 4 bases at V and 1 base at J, with 10 bases in the middle. This CDR3 is built from 13 residues. Germline CDR1 reads GTSNPN; CDR2 reads SVGIG (reference sequence). The CDR3 sequence: CAWNLRSNYGYTF. Here the CDR3 DNA reads TGTGCCTGGAATCTCCGGAGTAACTATGGCTACACCTTC.

V usage is TRBV7-6 and J usage is TRBJ2-1, with unresolved D. The ends were cut back, 2 bases at V and 13 bases at J, with 9 bases in the middle. Per the germline V gene, CDR1 is SGHVS and CDR2 is FNYEAQ. The CDR3 has 11 amino acids. As DNA, the CDR3 is TGTGCCAGCAGCTTATTGGGCCCCCAGTTCTTC. It is translated as CASSLLGPQFF.

The chain uses TRBV4-2 and TRBJ2-3, with a weak D call TRBD2 (6 bases). Trimming removed 1 base at V and 8 bases at J, with 10 bases between. Germline CDR1 and CDR2: LGHNA and YNFKEQ. CDR3 length: 13 residues. The CDR3 DNA sequence: TGTGCCAGCAGCCAAGTAGCGGTAGGTACGCAGTATTTT. Translated, it gives CASSQVAVGTQYF.

This clone was seen a few times. The same CDR3 arises from other DNA sequences in this sample as well. The chain carries TRBV29-1 and TRBJ2-5; D unresolved. The length of the CDR3 is 12 residues. Germline CDR1 reads SQVTM; CDR2 reads ANQGSEA. The ends were cut back, 4 bases at V and 5 bases at J, with 11 bases in the middle. The CDR3 DNA reads TGCAGCGTTGGGCAAGGCGCGGAGACCCAGTACTTC. Protein sequence: CSVGQGAETQYF.

This chain joins TRBV10-3 and TRBJ2-1; D is possibly TRBD2 (5 bases). Germline CDR1 reads ENHRY; CDR2 reads SYGVKD. The V and J ends lost 3 bases and 8 bases respectively, with 5 bases between them. The CDR3 covers 11 residues. The CDR3 spells CAISDGDEQFF. In DNA, the CDR3 is TGTGCCATCAGTGACGGGGATGAGCAGTTCTTC.

Note on this clone: Distinct nucleotide sequences in the sample also encode this CDR3. J is TRBJ2-7 and V is TRBV7-9, with D uncertain. The V end was cut by 2 bases, the J end by 3 bases, with 2 bases between. Germline V gene lookup returns CDR1 SEHNR and CDR2 FQNEAQ (reference sequence). This CDR3 spans 11 amino acids. The CDR3 is CASSLSYEQYF. DNA of the CDR3: TGTGCCAGCAGCTTAAGCTACGAGCAGTACTTC.

J is TRBJ2-7 and V is TRBV7-6; D perhaps matches TRBD2 (6 bases). Trimming left V 0 bases short and J 5 bases short, with 17 bases between. Germline lookup yields CDR1 SGHVS and CDR2 FNYEAQ. CDR3 size: 16 residues. The CDR3 loop is CASSLAHTLAPHEQYF. The CDR3 nucleotides are TGTGCCAGCAGCTTAGCTCACACACTAGCACCGCACGAGCAGTACTTC. Combining the CDR3 with reference TRBV7-6 and TRBJ2-7 gives the whole variable domain GAGVSQSPRYKVTKRGQDVALRCDPISGHVSLYWYRQALGQGPEFLTYFNYEAQQDKSGLPNDRFSAERPEGSISTLTIQRTEQRDSAMYRCASSLAHTLAPHEQYFGPGTRLTVT.

This clone was counted between two and nine times. The CDR3 DNA sequence: TGTGCCACCAGCAGAGGCGGACTAGCTTACAATGAGCAGTTCTTC. Its protein product is CATSRGGLAYNEQFF. The genes are TRBV15 and TRBJ2-1, with 8 positions matching TRBD2. The CDR3 totals 15 residues. CDR1 is LNHNV, CDR2 YYDKDF, per germline (reference sequence). The V gene end was trimmed by 1 base and the J gene end by 4 bases; junction bases not matched to a gene: 3.

The chain recombines TRBV2 with TRBJ2-7, with no clear D. Trimming removed 6 bases at V and 5 bases at J, with 11 bases between. The germline gives CDR1 SNHLY, CDR2 FYNNEI. The CDR3 is made up of 12 amino acids. The CDR3 DNA sequence: TGTGCCAGCAGCGCAGGTGGGGACGAGCAGTACTTC. Its translation: CASSAGGDEQYF.

A single count supports this clone. The CDR3 region is CASSSGQGVYEQYF. In nucleotides, the CDR3 is TGTGCCAGCTCATCGGGACAGGGGGTCTACGAGCAGTACTTC. The V call is TRBV18, the J call TRBJ2-7, with 11 bases identical to TRBD1. This CDR3 is built from 14 residues. Germline CDR1 KGHSH, CDR2 LQKENI. After removal of 5 bases from V and 3 bases from J, the junction contained 3 bases not matched to a gene.

The rearrangement uses TRBV4-3 and TRBJ2-3, with D possibly TRBD1 on 5 matching bases. CDR3 length: 15 residues. The ends were cut back, 0 bases at V and 7 bases at J, with 14 bases in the middle. The germline V gene has CDR1 LGHNA and CDR2 YSLEER. DNA for the CDR3: TGCGCCAGCAGCCAAGAGGCTAATAGGGGTAATACGCAGTATTTT. Translating it yields CASSQEANRGNTQYF.

The gene calls are TRBV6-1 and TRBJ2-1; 10 nucleotides match TRBD2. The V gene's germline CDR1 is MNHNS and CDR2 SASEGT. Trimming took 7 bases from V and 7 from J; bases not matched to a gene: 7. The CDR3 loop spans 14 amino acids. CDR3 loop: CASKSLAGINEQFF. In DNA, the CDR3 is TGTGCCAGCAAATCACTAGCGGGAATAAATGAGCAGTTCTTC.

This chain links TRBV7-6 with TRBJ2-3; D not certain. With 0 bases removed from V and 3 bases from J, the gap between germline ends came to 1 base. The CDR3 totals 12 residues. The V gene's germline CDR1 is SGHVS and CDR2 FNYEAQ. The CDR3 protein is CASSLATDTQYF. CDR3 bases: TGTGCCAGCAGCTTAGCAACAGATACGCAGTATTTT.

There are a few counts of this clone. The CDR3 reads CASSEASGPYEQYF. In DNA form, the CDR3 reads TGTGCCAGCAGCGAAGCTAGCGGACCTTACGAGCAGTACTTC. The chain combines TRBV9 with TRBJ2-7, with TRBD2 identical over 7 bases. V was clipped by 3 bases and J by 4 bases; unmatched bases: 7. The CDR3 loop spans 14 amino acids. Germline V CDR1 and CDR2: SGDLS, YYNGEE.

V is TRBV28 and J is TRBJ2-1, with 12 bases fitting TRBD2. This CDR3 is built from 15 residues. Germline trimming cut 5 bases from V and 9 bases from J; bases unmatched to any gene: 8. Germline values: CDR1 MDHEN, CDR2 SYDVKM. CDR3 protein: CASSARLAGAGEQFF. Here the CDR3 DNA reads TGTGCCAGCAGTGCCCGACTAGCGGGAGCTGGTGAGCAGTTCTTC.